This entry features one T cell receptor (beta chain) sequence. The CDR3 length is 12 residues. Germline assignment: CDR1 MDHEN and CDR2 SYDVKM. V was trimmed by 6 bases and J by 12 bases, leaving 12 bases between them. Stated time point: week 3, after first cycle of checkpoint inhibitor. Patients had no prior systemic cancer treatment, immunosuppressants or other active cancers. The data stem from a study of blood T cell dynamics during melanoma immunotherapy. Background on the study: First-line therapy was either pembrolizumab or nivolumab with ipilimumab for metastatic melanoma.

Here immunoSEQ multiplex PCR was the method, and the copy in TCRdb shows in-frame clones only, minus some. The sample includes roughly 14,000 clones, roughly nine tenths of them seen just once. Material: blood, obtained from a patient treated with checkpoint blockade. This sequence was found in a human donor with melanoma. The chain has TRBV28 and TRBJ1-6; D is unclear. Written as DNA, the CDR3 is TGTGCCAGCAGGGGGTCTGTGCGACCCCTCCACTTT. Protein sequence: CASRGSVRPLHF. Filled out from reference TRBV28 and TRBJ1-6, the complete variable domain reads DVKVTQSSRYLVKRTGEKVFLECVQDMDHENMFWYRQDPGLGLRLIYFSYDVKMKEKGDIPEGYSVSREKKERFSLILESASTNQTSMYLCASRGSVRPLHFGNGTRLTVT.